What follows is one TCR beta chain and its context. These data originate in a study of blood T cell repertoires in COVID-19. The CDR3 consists of 15 residues. CDR1 SGHRS and CDR2 YFSETQ come from the germline V gene. Unmatched junction bases numbered 6, after V lost 2 bases and J lost 6 bases. Original analysis: Reference gene primer amplification in the assay estimated nucleated cell counts. Produced via immunoSEQ multiplex PCR; TCRdb's table is partial and in-frame only. D and trimming come from the DNA, and the V and J calls and clone size come from that table. The data show some 170,000 clones, 65% to 90% seen once. Participant age was about 18 to 95 years, and participants resided in fewer than 30 US areas.

The sequencing sample was made of PBMCs or T cells enriched from blood (not recorded which). The gene calls are TRBV5-1 and TRBJ1-4, with 8 bases lining up with TRBD1. This receptor was taken from a man in his fifties or sixties who had recovered from COVID-19. CDR3 coding DNA: TGCGCCAGCAGCTTCGGTCCAGGGGGCTATGAAAAACTGTTTTTT. Translation gives CASSFGPGGYEKLFF.